This T cell receptor beta chain is from a study of blood T cell repertoires in COVID-19. Study as a whole: Researchers got acute and convalescent COVID-19 samples from the United States, Italy and Spain. T cells, B-cell-depleted T cells, or PBMCs provided the cDNA or gDNA that served as material.

Sequenced by immunoSEQ multiplex PCR; TCRdb stores in-frame clones only, minus some. The sample lists 99,000 or so clones, around nine tenths occurring once. V was pared by 0 bases and J by 4 bases, with 16 bases between. The germline V gene encodes CDR1 SGHDT and CDR2 YYEEEE. The CDR3 loop spans 16 amino acids. Source material: peripheral blood. The TCR originated in a human donor in a cohort sampled during active COVID-19. V and J are TRBV5-6 and TRBJ1-2; D uncertain. The chain's CDR3 is CASSLGVRLEFYGYTF. The CDR3 coding sequence is TGTGCCAGCAGCTTGGGGGTAAGATTGGAGTTCTATGGCTACACCTTC.